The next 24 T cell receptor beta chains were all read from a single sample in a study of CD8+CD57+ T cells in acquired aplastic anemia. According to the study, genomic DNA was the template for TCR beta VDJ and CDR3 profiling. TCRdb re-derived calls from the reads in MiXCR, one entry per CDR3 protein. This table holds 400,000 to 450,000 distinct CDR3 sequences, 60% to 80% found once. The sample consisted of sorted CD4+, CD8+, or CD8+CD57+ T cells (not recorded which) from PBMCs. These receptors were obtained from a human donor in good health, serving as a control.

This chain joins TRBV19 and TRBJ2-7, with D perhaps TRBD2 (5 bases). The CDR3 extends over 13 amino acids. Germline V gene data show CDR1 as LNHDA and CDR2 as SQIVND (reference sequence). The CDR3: CSSSRDPAYEQYF. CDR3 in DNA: TGTAGCAGTAGTCGGGATCCAGCCTACGAGCAGTACTTC.

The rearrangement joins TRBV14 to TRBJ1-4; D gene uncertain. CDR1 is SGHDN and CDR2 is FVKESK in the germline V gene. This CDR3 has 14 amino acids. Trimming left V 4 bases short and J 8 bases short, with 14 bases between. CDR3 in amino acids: CASSPRTGREKLFF. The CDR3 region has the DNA TGTGCCAGCAGCCCAAGGACGGGCCGCGAAAAACTGTTTTTT.

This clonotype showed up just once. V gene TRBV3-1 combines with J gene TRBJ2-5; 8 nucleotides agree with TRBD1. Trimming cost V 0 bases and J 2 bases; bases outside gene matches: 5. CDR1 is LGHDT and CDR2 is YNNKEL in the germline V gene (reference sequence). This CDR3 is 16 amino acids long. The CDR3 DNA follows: TGTGCCAGCAGCCAAGATAGACGGACAGGGCAAGAGACCCAGTACTTC. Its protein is CASSQDRRTGQETQYF.

The CDR3 loop is CASSQTPPGQITSVQFF. As DNA, the CDR3 is TGCGCCAGCAGCCAAACTCCTCCCGGACAGATTACTAGCGTGCAGTTCTTC. The genes are TRBV4-1 and TRBJ2-5; perhaps TRBD2 as D (7 bases). The closer fit of TRBJ2-1 to the DNA end suggests the J call may be wrong. Per germline, CDR1 MGHRA and CDR2 YSYEKL. The CDR3 spans 17 residues.

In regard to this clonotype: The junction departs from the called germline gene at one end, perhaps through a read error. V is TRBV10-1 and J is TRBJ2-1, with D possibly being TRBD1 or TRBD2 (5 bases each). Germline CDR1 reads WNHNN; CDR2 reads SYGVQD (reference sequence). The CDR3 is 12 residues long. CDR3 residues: CASSEWGNELFF. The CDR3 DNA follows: TGCGCCAGCAGTGAGTGGGGGAATGAACTGTTCTTT.

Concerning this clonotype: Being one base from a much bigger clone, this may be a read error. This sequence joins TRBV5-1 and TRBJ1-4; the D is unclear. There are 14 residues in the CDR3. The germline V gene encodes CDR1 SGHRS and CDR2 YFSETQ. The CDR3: CASSLDPTDEKLFF. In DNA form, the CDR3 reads TGCGCCAGCAGCTTAGATCCAACTGATGAAAAACTGTTTTTT.

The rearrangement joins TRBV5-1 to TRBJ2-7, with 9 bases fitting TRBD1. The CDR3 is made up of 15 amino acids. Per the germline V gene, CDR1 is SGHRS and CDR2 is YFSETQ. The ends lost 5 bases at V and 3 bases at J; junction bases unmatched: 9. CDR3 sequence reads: CASSPDRGSVYEQYF. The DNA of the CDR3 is TGCGCCAGCAGTCCGGACAGGGGCTCTGTCTACGAGCAGTACTTC.

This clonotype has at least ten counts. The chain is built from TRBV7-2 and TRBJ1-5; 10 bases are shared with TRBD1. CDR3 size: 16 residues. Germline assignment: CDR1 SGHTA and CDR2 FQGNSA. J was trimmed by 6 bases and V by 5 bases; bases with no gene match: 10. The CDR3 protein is CASSRGQGVIGQPQHF. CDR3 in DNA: TGTGCCAGCAGCCGAGGACAGGGGGTTATCGGTCAGCCCCAGCATTTT.

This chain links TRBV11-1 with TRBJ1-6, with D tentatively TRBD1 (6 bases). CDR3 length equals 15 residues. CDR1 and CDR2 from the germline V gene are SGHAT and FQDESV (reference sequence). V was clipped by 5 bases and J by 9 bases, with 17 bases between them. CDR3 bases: TGTGCCAGCAGCGCCGTAGGGGGAGTCGTTTCACCCCTCCACTTT. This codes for CASSAVGGVVSPLHF.

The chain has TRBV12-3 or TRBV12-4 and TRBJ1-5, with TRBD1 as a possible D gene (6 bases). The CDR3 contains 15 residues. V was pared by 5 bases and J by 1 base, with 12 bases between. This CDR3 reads CASSQGRGSNQPQHF. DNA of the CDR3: TGTGCCAGCAGTCAAGGCAGGGGAAGCAATCAGCCCCAGCATTTT.

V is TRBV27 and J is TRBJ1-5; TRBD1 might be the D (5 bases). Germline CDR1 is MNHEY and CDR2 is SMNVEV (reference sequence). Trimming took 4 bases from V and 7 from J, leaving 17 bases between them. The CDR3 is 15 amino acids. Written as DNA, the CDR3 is TGTGCCAGCAGTTACCTGGGGGGGGAGCACCAGCCCCAGCATTTT. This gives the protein CASSYLGGEHQPQHF.

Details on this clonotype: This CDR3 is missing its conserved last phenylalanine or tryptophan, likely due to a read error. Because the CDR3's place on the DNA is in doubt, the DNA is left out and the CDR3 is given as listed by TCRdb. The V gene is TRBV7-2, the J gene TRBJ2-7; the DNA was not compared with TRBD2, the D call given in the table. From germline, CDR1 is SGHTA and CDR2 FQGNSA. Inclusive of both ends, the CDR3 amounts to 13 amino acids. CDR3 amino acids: CASTLVGGGDETQ.

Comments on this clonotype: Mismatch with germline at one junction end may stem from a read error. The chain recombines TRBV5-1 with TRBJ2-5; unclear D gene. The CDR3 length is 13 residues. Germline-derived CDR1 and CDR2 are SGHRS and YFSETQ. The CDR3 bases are TGTGCCACCAGCTTGGTTCGCGGTACGGAGCAGTACTTC. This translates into CATSLVRGTEQYF.

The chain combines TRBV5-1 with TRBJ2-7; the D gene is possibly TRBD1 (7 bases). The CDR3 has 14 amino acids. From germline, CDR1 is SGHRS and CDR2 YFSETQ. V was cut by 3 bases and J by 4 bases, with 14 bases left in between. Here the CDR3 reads CASSSKQGRYEQYF. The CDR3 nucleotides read TGCGCCAGCAGCTCGAAACAGGGGAGGTACGAGCAGTACTTC.

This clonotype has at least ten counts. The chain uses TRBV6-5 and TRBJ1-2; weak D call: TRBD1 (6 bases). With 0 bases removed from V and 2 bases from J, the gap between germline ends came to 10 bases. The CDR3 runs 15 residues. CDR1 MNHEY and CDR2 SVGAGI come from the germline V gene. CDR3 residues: CASSYSRGANYGYTF. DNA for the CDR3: TGTGCCAGCAGTTACTCGCGGGGGGCGAACTATGGCTACACCTTC.

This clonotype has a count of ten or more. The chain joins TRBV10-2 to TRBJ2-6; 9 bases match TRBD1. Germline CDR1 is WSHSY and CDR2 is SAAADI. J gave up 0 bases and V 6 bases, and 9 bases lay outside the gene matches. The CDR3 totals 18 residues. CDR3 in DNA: TGCGCCAGCAGGGCTGGGACAGGGACCCTCTCTGGGGCCAACGTCCTGACTTTC. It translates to CASRAGTGTLSGANVLTF.

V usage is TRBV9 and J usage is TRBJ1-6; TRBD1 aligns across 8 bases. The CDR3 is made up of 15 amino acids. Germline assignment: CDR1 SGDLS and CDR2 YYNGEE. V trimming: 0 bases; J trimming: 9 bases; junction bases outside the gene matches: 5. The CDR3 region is CASSVGDQGASPLHF. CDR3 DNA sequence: TGTGCCAGCAGCGTAGGGGATCAGGGGGCTTCACCCCTCCACTTT.

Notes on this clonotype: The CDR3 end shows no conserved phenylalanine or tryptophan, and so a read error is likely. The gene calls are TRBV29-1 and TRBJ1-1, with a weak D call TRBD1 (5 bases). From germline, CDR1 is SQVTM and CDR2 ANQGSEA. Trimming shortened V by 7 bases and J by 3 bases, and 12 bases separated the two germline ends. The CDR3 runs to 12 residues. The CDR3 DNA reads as TGCAGCGCTAGGCAGGGTTACACTGAAGCTTTCCTT. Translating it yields CSARQGYTEAFL.

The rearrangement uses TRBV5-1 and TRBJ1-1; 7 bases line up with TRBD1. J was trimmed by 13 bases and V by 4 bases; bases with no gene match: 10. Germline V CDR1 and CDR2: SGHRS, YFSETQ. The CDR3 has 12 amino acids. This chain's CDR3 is CASSPRTGDNFF. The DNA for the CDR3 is TGCGCCAGCAGCCCCAGGACAGGAGATAATTTCTTT.

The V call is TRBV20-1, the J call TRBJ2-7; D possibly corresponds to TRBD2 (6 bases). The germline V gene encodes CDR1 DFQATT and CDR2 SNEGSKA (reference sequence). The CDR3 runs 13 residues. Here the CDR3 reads CSARTGGFYEQYF. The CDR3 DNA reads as TGCAGCGCTCGAACCGGGGGATTCTACGAGCAGTACTTC.

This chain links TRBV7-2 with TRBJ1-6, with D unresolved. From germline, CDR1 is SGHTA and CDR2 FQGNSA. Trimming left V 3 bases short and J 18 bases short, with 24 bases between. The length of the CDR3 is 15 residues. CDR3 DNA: TGTGCCAGCAGCTTGGATGTCAACCAAGAGACCCAGTACCACTTT. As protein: CASSLDVNQETQYHF.

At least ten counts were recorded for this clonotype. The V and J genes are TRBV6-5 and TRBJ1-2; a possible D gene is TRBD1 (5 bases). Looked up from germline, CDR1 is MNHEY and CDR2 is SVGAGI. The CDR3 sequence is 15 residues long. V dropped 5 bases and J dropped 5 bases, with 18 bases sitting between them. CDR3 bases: TGTGCCAGCAGTCGGGGGACGGCCCACAATTATGGCTACACCTTC. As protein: CASSRGTAHNYGYTF.

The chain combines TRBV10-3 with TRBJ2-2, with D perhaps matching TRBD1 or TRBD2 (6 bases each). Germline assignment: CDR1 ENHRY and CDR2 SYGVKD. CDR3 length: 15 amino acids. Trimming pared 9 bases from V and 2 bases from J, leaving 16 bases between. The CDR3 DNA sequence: TGTGCCATTCCGAAGGGGGGCCCAAACACCGGGGAGCTGTTTTTT. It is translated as CAIPKGGPNTGELFF.

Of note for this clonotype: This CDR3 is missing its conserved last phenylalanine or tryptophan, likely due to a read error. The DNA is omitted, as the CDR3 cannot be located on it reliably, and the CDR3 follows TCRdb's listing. This CDR3 is CASSAGGNTIYFGEGS. The chain combines TRBV2 with TRBJ1-2; the table's D gene call, TRBD1, was not cross checked with the DNA. CDR1 and CDR2 (germline): SNHLY, FYNNEI. The CDR3 region is 16 residues in length, termini included.